The 14 T cell receptor beta chains presented below share a single source sample, sequenced in a study of CXCR3-negative and CXCR3-positive naive CD8 T cells. The TRB libraries of cDNA were built by UMI-labeled 5' RACE. After re-calling the 5' RACE reads, TCRdb lists one entry per CDR3 protein, DNA absent. The sample holds some 120,000 distinct CDR3 sequences. Study-wide results and limits: Naive cells positive for CXCR3 carried more hydrophobic TRB CDR3s than CXCR3-negative ones.

Which antigens these TCRs recognize remains unknown. Sequenced input: naive CXCR3+ CD8+ T cells from blood. The subset here: CD45RO-CCR7+CD27+CD95- naive CD8+ T cells expressing CXCR3 (TNR3+). Receptor source: a human donor in good health. Some clones in this sample may be carry-over from other donors' samples.

This chain uses TRBV10-2 with TRBJ2-1; TCRdb reports TRBD2, a call that lacks DNA to check it against. This CDR3 contains 18 residues. Germline-derived CDR1 and CDR2 are WSHSY and SAAADI. CDR3 amino acids: CASSEWGGLAVSYNEQFF.

This sequence joins TRBV11-1 and TRBJ2-7; TCRdb names TRBD1, which stays unverified in the absence of DNA. The length of the CDR3 is 17 residues. Germline V gene lookup returns CDR1 SGHAT and CDR2 FQDESV (reference sequence). The CDR3 sequence is CASSLGLAGRSSYEQYF.

The chain uses TRBV6-2 or TRBV6-3 and TRBJ2-3; the TRBD2 assignment by TCRdb is unverifiable without DNA. Germline values: CDR1 MNHEY, CDR2 SVGEGT. The CDR3 contains 19 residues. CDR3 in amino acids: CASSYPTSGGVLRTDTQYF.

V usage is TRBV11-2 and J usage is TRBJ1-2. Germline V gene data show CDR1 as SGHAT and CDR2 as FQNNGV. The CDR3 length is 13 residues. This CDR3 reads CASSLATNYGYTF.

The V gene is TRBV28, the J gene TRBJ2-1; the D call from TCRdb, TRBD2, cannot be confirmed without DNA. The CDR3 has 17 residues. Per germline, CDR1 MDHEN and CDR2 SYDVKM. The chain's CDR3 is CASSLNILAGGIDEQFF.

The V and J genes are TRBV7-2 and TRBJ1-1; TCRdb proposes TRBD1, but this gene call is untestable without DNA. Germline V gene sequence: CDR1 SGHTA, CDR2 FQGNSA. This CDR3 region has 14 residues. The CDR3 region is CASSWTGLNTEAFF.

V gene TRBV7-9 combines with J gene TRBJ1-4; as DNA is missing, the TRBD1 call by TCRdb cannot be tested. The CDR3 is made up of 16 amino acids. The germline gives CDR1 SEHNR, CDR2 FQNEAQ (reference sequence). This CDR3 is CASSSRDIATNEKLFF.

The chain employs TRBV28 and TRBJ1-2; there is no DNA to check the TCRdb D call of TRBD1. CDR3 length equals 13 residues. Germline CDR1 and CDR2: MDHEN and SYDVKM. The CDR3 is CASSLRTDYGYTF.

The V gene is TRBV28, the J gene TRBJ2-7; checking the TCRdb D call of TRBD2 is not possible without DNA. This CDR3 region has 13 residues. CDR1 and CDR2 (germline): MDHEN, SYDVKM. CDR3 loop: CASGGRAGYEQYF.

V is TRBV27 and J is TRBJ1-1; without DNA, the TCRdb call of TRBD1 cannot be checked. The CDR3 extends over 17 amino acids. CDR1 is MNHEY, CDR2 SMNVEV, per germline (reference sequence). The CDR3 here is CASSSTTGAPLDTEAFF.

The chain carries TRBV27 and TRBJ2-1; TCRdb reports TRBD1, a call that lacks DNA to check it against. The CDR3 totals 14 residues. Looked up from germline, CDR1 is MNHEY and CDR2 is SMNVEV (reference sequence). CDR3 sequence reads: CASSLRDPVNEQFF.

This chain uses TRBV29-1 with TRBJ2-3. From germline, CDR1 is SQVTM and CDR2 ANQGSEA. CDR3 length: 16 amino acids. CDR3 loop: CSVVSTGWVSTDTQYF.

The rearrangement links TRBV7-9 to TRBJ2-2; TCRdb selects TRBD1, and the lack of DNA leaves this call unchecked. CDR3 length equals 15 residues. From germline, CDR1 is SEHNR and CDR2 FQNEAQ (reference sequence). CDR3 amino acids: CASSGRGTGPGELFF.

CDR3 amino acids: CASSQGANEQFF. V and J are TRBV6-5 and TRBJ2-1; TCRdb outputs TRBD1, but without DNA this stays unchecked. The CDR3 has 12 residues. Germline V gives CDR1 MNHEY, CDR2 SVGAGI.